These 26 T cell receptor beta chains share one sample of origin, sequenced in a study of cytomegalovirus exposure and HLA in healthy donors. The PCR made use of 60 Vbeta and 13 Jbeta primers. Libraries were prepared by immunoSEQ multiplex PCR; TCRdb keeps only in-frame clonotypes and omits some of them. In all, the sample yields 30,000 to 35,000 clones. The sequencing input was PBMCs. These receptors came from a woman aged 40 to 49 in good health and CMV-seropositive.

The chain employs TRBV18 and TRBJ2-7, with 11 bases aligning to TRBD2. The germline CDR1 and CDR2 sequences are KGHSH and LQKENI. After removal of 6 bases from V and 0 bases from J, the junction contained 4 bases not matched to a gene. CDR3 size: 15 residues. CDR3 nucleotide sequence: TGTGCCAGCTCCCGAGGACTAGCGGGCTCCTACGAGCAGTACTTC. Translating gives CASSRGLAGSYEQYF. Filled out from reference TRBV18 and TRBJ2-7, the complete variable domain reads NAGVMQNPRHLVRRRGQEARLRCSPMKGHSHVYWYRQLPEEGLKFMVYLQKENIIDESGMPKERFSAEFPKEGPSILRIQQVVRGDSAAYFCASSRGLAGSYEQYFGPGTRLTVT.

This chain connects TRBV6-1 to TRBJ2-7, with 8 bases matching TRBD2. The V gene end was trimmed by 6 bases and the J gene end by 1 base; junction bases not matched to a gene: 8. The germline V gene encodes CDR1 MNHNS and CDR2 SASEGT. This CDR3 region has 15 residues. DNA of the CDR3: TGTGCCAGCAGCAAAGCGGGAGCCATATCCTACGAGCAGTACTTC. This encodes CASSKAGAISYEQYF.

CDR3 amino acids: CASSWGRSGYTF. CDR3 nucleotides: TGTGCCAGCAGCTGGGGCCGGTCAGGCTACACCTTC. This chain links TRBV5-4 with TRBJ1-2; TRBD1 is a possible D gene (5 bases). The length of the CDR3 is 12 residues. Per germline, CDR1 SGHNT and CDR2 YYREEE (reference sequence). Trimming took off 3 bases at V and 8 bases at J, with 11 bases between the two ends.

The chain is built from TRBV28 and TRBJ1-4, with D possibly being TRBD1 (5 bases). Germline values: CDR1 MDHEN, CDR2 SYDVKM. V was clipped by 2 bases and J by 0 bases, with 10 bases between them. The CDR3 spans 16 residues. CDR3 residues: CASSLPRTSTNEKLFF. The CDR3 DNA sequence: TGTGCCAGCAGTTTACCTCGGACATCAACTAATGAAAAACTGTTTTTT.

The chain combines TRBV29-1 with TRBJ1-1; 7 nucleotides align to TRBD1. Germline CDR1 SQVTM, CDR2 ANQGSEA. The CDR3 totals 12 residues. J was trimmed by 10 bases and V by 2 bases; bases with no gene match: 7. This CDR3 reads CSVEIPGGVAFF. CDR3 nucleotides: TGCAGCGTTGAAATTCCAGGGGGTGTAGCTTTCTTT.

The chain recombines TRBV4-1 with TRBJ1-1, with D unresolved. The CDR3 length is 13 residues. Trimming cost V 1 base and J 1 base, with 4 bases left between them. The germline gives CDR1 MGHRA, CDR2 YSYEKL. This CDR3 is CASSQAWNTEAFF. For the CDR3, the DNA is TGCGCCAGCAGCCAAGCTTGGAACACTGAAGCTTTCTTT.

The chain carries TRBV7-2 and TRBJ1-3; maybe TRBD1 (6 bases). Trimming removed 5 bases from V and 0 bases from J, with 11 bases in between. Germline values: CDR1 SGHTA, CDR2 FQGNSA. The CDR3 consists of 15 residues. The DNA of the CDR3 is TGTGCCAGCAGCAACAGGGTTCTCTCTGGAAACACCATATATTTT. This sequence encodes CASSNRVLSGNTIYF.

The chain joins TRBV27 to TRBJ2-7; D remains ambiguous. V was trimmed by 8 bases and J by 4 bases, leaving 12 bases between them. The CDR3 length is 12 residues. Germline V gene lookup returns CDR1 MNHEY and CDR2 SMNVEV (reference sequence). CDR3 nucleotides: TGTGCCAGCGCGCCATCATTTTACGAGCAGTACTTC. Its translation is CASAPSFYEQYF.

Written as DNA, the CDR3 is TGTGCCACCAGCAGAGGAAGACTAGTTACCTACGAGCAGTACTTC. Amino acid sequence: CATSRGRLVTYEQYF. This chain connects TRBV15 to TRBJ2-7, with TRBD2 as a possible D gene (6 bases). Trimming took 1 base from V and 2 from J, leaving 12 bases between them. The CDR3 is 15 amino acids. Germline V gene data show CDR1 as LNHNV and CDR2 as YYDKDF (reference sequence). The full variable domain, in which reference TRBV15 and TRBJ2-7 provide the parts outside the CDR3, is DAMVIQNPRYQVTQFGKPVTLSCSQTLNHNVMYWYQQKSSQAPKLLFHYYDKDFNNEADTPDNFQSRRPNTSFCFLDIRSPGLGDTAMYLCATSRGRLVTYEQYFGPGTRLTVT.

The rearrangement joins TRBV15 to TRBJ2-7; TRBD1 agrees at 9 bases. The CDR3 is 13 amino acids. In germline, CDR1 is LNHNV, CDR2 YYDKDF (reference sequence). After removal of 6 bases from V and 7 bases from J, the junction contained 7 bases not matched to a gene. The CDR3 coding sequence is TGTGCCACCAGTCCCAACAGGGGGCGGGAGCAGTACTTC. Amino acid sequence: CATSPNRGREQYF.

This chain uses TRBV10-1 with TRBJ1-3; TRBD1 is a possible D gene (6 bases). V gave up 8 bases and J gave up 2 bases, with 19 bases separating them. The CDR3 sequence is 16 residues long. The germline CDR1 and CDR2 sequences are WNHNN and SYGVQD (reference sequence). DNA for the CDR3: TGCGCCAGCCCCTCCCAGGACAGTGACGCTGGAAACACCATATATTTT. Protein: CASPSQDSDAGNTIYF.

V gene TRBV11-3 combines with J gene TRBJ2-7, with TRBD1 matching 8 bases. V gave up 4 bases and J gave up 2 bases; unmatched junction bases: 4. The CDR3 totals 14 residues. From germline, CDR1 is SGHNT and CDR2 YENEEA. The chain's CDR3 is CASSSGQAPYEQYF. CDR3 coding DNA: TGTGCCAGCAGCTCGGGACAGGCGCCCTACGAGCAGTACTTC.

This chain connects TRBV28 to TRBJ2-1, with D possibly TRBD1 on 5 matching bases. V lost 5 bases, J lost 5 bases, and 16 bases lay in between. This CDR3 comprises 15 residues. The germline CDR1 and CDR2 sequences are MDHEN and SYDVKM. The chain's CDR3 is CASSPPGPNNNEQFF. As DNA, the CDR3 is TGTGCCAGCAGTCCCCCAGGGCCTAATAACAATGAGCAGTTCTTC.

The J gene is TRBJ2-2, the V gene TRBV7-8; D remains ambiguous. This CDR3 region has 15 residues. CDR1 is SGHVS, CDR2 FQNEAQ, per germline. Trimming stripped 1 base from V and 2 bases from J, with 8 bases between. CDR3 in DNA: TGTGCCAGCAGCTTAGTCGAGGTTAACACCGGGGAGCTGTTTTTT. Its translation is CASSLVEVNTGELFF. Looking up the rest from reference TRBV7-8 and TRBJ2-2 gives the full variable domain: GAGVSQSPRYKVAKRGQDVALRCDPISGHVSLFWYQQALGQGPEFLTYFQNEAQLDKSGLPSDRFFAERPEGSVSTLKIQRTQQEDSAVYLCASSLVEVNTGELFFGEGSRLTVL.

The genes are TRBV19 and TRBJ2-7; 12 bases are a match to TRBD2. The germline V gene has CDR1 LNHDA and CDR2 SQIVND (reference sequence). Trimming removed 6 bases from V and 6 bases from J; junction bases left unmatched: 3. The CDR3 extends over 13 amino acids. CDR3 loop: CASSPLAGGEQYF. The CDR3 DNA sequence: TGTGCCAGTAGCCCACTAGCGGGAGGCGAGCAGTACTTC.

This chain connects TRBV4-1 to TRBJ2-3; D unclear. The CDR3 contains 12 residues. V gave up 2 bases and J gave up 6 bases, with 6 bases separating them. From germline, CDR1 is MGHRA and CDR2 YSYEKL. CDR3 nucleotides: TGCGCCAGCAGCCAAATTTCTGATACGCAGTATTTT. It is translated as CASSQISDTQYF.

V gene TRBV29-1 combines with J gene TRBJ2-1, with no clear D. Germline V gene data show CDR1 as SQVTM and CDR2 as ANQGSEA. This CDR3 is built from 15 residues. The V and J ends lost 0 bases and 1 base respectively, with 10 bases between them. The CDR3 spells CSVEENAESYNEQFF. CDR3 nucleotides: TGCAGCGTTGAAGAAAACGCGGAATCCTACAATGAGCAGTTCTTC.

The chain links TRBV5-6 to TRBJ1-5; possible D gene TRBD1, 6 bases. Germline V lookup: CDR1 SGHDT, CDR2 YYEEEE. The CDR3 consists of 14 residues. Trimming left V 5 bases short and J 11 bases short, with 20 bases between. CDR3 sequence reads: CASSWDMSHWAQHF. The CDR3 DNA reads TGTGCCAGCAGTTGGGACATGAGTCACTGGGCCCAGCATTTT.

This chain links TRBV2 with TRBJ2-7, with a possible D match to TRBD2 (6 bases). The CDR3 consists of 14 residues. CDR1 and CDR2 (germline): SNHLY, FYNNEI. V was clipped by 4 bases and J by 3 bases, with 13 bases between them. The CDR3 DNA follows: TGTGCCAGCAGTGTGGGGAGGTCCGTCTACGAGCAGTACTTC. Amino acid sequence: CASSVGRSVYEQYF. The entire variable domain, with the rest obtained from reference TRBV2 and TRBJ2-7, is as follows: EPEVTQTPSHQVTQMGQEVILRCVPISNHLYFYWYRQILGQKVEFLVSFYNNEISEKSEIFDDQFSVERPDGSNFTLKIRSTKLEDSAMYFCASSVGRSVYEQYFGPGTRLTVT.

The V gene is TRBV18, the J gene TRBJ2-7; D may be TRBD2 (5 bases). Germline V CDR1 and CDR2: KGHSH, LQKENI. V was shortened by 3 bases and J by 5 bases, with 20 bases between the two germline ends. The CDR3 totals 16 residues. CDR3 DNA: TGTGCCAGCTCACCCCTACTAGTTACCTCTCTCGACGAGCAGTACTTC. It yields the protein CASSPLLVTSLDEQYF.

The V gene is TRBV6-1, the J gene TRBJ1-4, with TRBD1 matching 8 bases. CDR3 length: 14 residues. V shed 8 bases and J 7 bases; nucleotides not matched to a gene: 9. Germline CDR1 MNHNS, CDR2 SASEGT. The CDR3 spells CASALDRGAEKLFF. The CDR3 DNA reads TGTGCCAGCGCATTAGACAGGGGAGCTGAAAAACTGTTTTTT.

The V and J genes are TRBV29-1 and TRBJ2-3; possibly TRBD2 for D (6 bases). Deletions cut 1 base from V and 1 base from J, with 9 bases between. The germline V gene encodes CDR1 SQVTM and CDR2 ANQGSEA. The CDR3 sequence is 14 residues long. The CDR3 protein is CSVEGRERTDTQYF. In nucleotides, the CDR3 is TGCAGCGTTGAAGGGAGGGAACGCACAGATACGCAGTATTTT.

This chain joins TRBV5-6 and TRBJ1-1; possible D gene TRBD1, 5 bases. This CDR3 region has 13 residues. With 4 bases removed from V and 7 bases from J, the gap between germline ends came to 14 bases. The germline gives CDR1 SGHDT, CDR2 YYEEEE. Written as DNA, the CDR3 is TGTGCCAGCAGCCCCAGGGCCTCACTTGAAGCTTTCTTT. Protein: CASSPRASLEAFF.

The chain combines TRBV19 with TRBJ1-5, with 9 positions matching TRBD1. Germline CDR1 and CDR2: LNHDA and SQIVND (reference sequence). V lost 4 bases to trimming and J lost 5 bases; unmatched junction nucleotides: 9. There are 16 residues in the CDR3. CDR3 sequence: CASSTGQGGKDQPQHF. The CDR3 DNA follows: TGTGCCAGTAGTACGGGACAGGGTGGAAAAGATCAGCCCCAGCATTTT.

The gene calls are TRBV19 and TRBJ2-1; no definite D call. V was trimmed by 5 bases and J by 6 bases, leaving 8 bases between them. CDR1 is LNHDA, CDR2 SQIVND, per germline (reference sequence). The CDR3 has 12 amino acids. CDR3 amino acids: CASSVPTNEQFF. The CDR3 nucleotides read TGTGCCAGTAGTGTTCCTACCAATGAGCAGTTCTTC. Looking up the rest from reference TRBV19 and TRBJ2-1 gives the full variable domain: DGGITQSPKYLFRKEGQNVTLSCEQNLNHDAMYWYRQDPGQGLRLIYYSQIVNDFQKGDIAEGYSVSREKKESFPLTVTSAQKNPTAFYLCASSVPTNEQFFGPGTRLTVL.

V gene TRBV5-1 combines with J gene TRBJ2-7, with D perhaps TRBD1 (6 bases). V shed 5 bases and J shed 5 bases, with 17 bases lying between them. The CDR3 runs 14 residues. Germline CDR1 SGHRS, CDR2 YFSETQ. For the CDR3, the DNA is TGCGCCAGCAGAACCCTGTCGACAGGCCACGAGCAGTACTTC. This sequence encodes CASRTLSTGHEQYF. Based on the CDR3 plus reference TRBV5-1 and TRBJ2-7, the full variable domain is KAGVTQTPRYLIKTRGQQVTLSCSPISGHRSVSWYQQTPGQGLQFLFEYFSETQRNKGNFPGRFSGRQFSNSRSEMNVSTLELGDSALYLCASRTLSTGHEQYFGPGTRLTVT.